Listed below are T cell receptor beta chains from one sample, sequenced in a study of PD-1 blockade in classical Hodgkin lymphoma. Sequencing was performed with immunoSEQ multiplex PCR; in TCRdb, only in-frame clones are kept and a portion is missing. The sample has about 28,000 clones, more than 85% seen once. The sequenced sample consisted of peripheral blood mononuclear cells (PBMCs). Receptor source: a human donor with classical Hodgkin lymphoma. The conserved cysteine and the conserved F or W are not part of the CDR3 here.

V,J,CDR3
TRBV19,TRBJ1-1,ASSPSGSRNTEAF
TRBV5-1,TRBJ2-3,ASSLGGGSTDTQY
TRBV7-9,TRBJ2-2,ASSLSGGRTGELF
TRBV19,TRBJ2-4,ASSLGTSGLAKNIQY
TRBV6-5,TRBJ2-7,ASRSPDRGYEQY
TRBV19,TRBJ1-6,ASSNQQGHSPLH
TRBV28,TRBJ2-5,ASSRSLGTQY
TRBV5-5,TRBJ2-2,ASSRRIGLDTGELF
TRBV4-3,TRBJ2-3,ASSQGPSGSVTDTQY
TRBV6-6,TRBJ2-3,ASAGGARTDTQY
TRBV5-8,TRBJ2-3,ASSLRTGSTDTQY
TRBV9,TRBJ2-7,ASSVEAQGSESEQY
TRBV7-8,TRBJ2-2,ASGPWDLKTGELF
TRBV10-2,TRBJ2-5,ASSESETQY
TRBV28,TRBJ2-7,ATTASGSLHEQY
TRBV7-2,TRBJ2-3,ALSASTDTQY
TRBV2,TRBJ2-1,ASSARPGNGEQF
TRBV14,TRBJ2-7,ASSRGYEQY
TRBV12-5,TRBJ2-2,ASGQGLAEANTGELF
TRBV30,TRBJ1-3,AWSPDRGNTIY
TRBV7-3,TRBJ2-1,ASSLSPSGRVTYNEQF
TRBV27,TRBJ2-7,ASRPRPGTSGKYEQY
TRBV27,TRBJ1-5,ASSLQGNQPQH
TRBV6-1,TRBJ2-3,AISRLAVDTQY
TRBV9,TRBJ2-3,ASSVGGFSTDTQY
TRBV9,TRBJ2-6,ASSEPGQGPSGANVLT
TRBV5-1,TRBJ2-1,ASSLWQGSSSEQF
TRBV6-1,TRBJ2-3,ASSEGWATDTQY
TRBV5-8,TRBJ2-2,ASSLTRPGELF
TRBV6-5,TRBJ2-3,ASSYTGQLTDTQY
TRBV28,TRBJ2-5,ASSLPLAGAETQY
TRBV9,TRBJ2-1,ASSVKSSGSYNEQF
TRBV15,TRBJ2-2,ATSRDLAGESGRELF
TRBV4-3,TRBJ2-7,ASSQELQGSEQY
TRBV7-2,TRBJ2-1,ASSLSDGTYNEQF